The T cell receptor beta chain under discussion was sequenced for a study of CD8 T cells in ankylosing spondylitis. Overall study findings and caveats: The disease-linked clones had a CD8+ phenotype and low blood frequencies. Within matched ankylosing spondylitis synovial fluid, disease-linked clones were reportedly significantly enriched. Fewer than ten highly homologous variants made up a TCR beta motif that seemed to typify ankylosing spondylitis blood.

This clonotype was counted only a few times. Its target is unknown. V was trimmed by 0 bases and J by 1 base, leaving 10 bases between them. This CDR3 is built from 16 residues. Germline V lookup: CDR1 MNHNS, CDR2 SASEGT. The authors made TCR beta libraries by quantitative 5'-RACE with molecular barcodes. Via MiXCR, TCRdb re-called the 5' RACE reads, giving one row per CDR3 protein. Here the sample spans 350,000 or so distinct CDR3 sequences, 7.5% to 9% being singletons. This sequence originates from a male donor with ankylosing spondylitis. Specimen: blood, either unsorted or a sorted T cell fraction (not recorded which). The J gene is TRBJ2-1, the V gene TRBV6-1; a possible D gene is TRBD2 (5 bases). The CDR3 reads CASSEARVGSYNEQFF. The CDR3 bases are TGTGCCAGCAGTGAAGCGCGGGTGGGTTCCTACAATGAGCAGTTCTTC.